The clone carrying this T cell receptor beta chain was observed a few times. The antigen remains unidentified. This record comes from a study of CD8+ T cells in alopecia areata. Turning to the study itself: Those patients who were treated received oral tofacitinib, which was given at 5 to 10 mg twice daily for moderate-to-severe alopecia areata. By percentage of affected scalp area, the severity of treated patients was scored. Points from the study as a whole: Higher clonality than in normal scalp was seen in lesional scalp, especially alopecia totalis/universalis.

The treatment was: oral pan-JAK inhibitor, 5-10 mg twice daily. Lesional scalp tissue (obtained by punch biopsy) and peripheral blood were collected from alopecia areata patients. Once RNA had been extracted, it was reverse transcribed into cDNA to act as the sequencing template. Here immunoSEQ multiplex PCR was the method, and the copy in TCRdb shows in-frame clones only, minus some. The sample has about 130,000 clones, less than 70% seen once; the top ten hold 15% to 20%. Looked up from germline, CDR1 is SEHNR and CDR2 is FQNEAQ (reference sequence). After removal of 5 bases from V and 12 bases from J, the junction contained 13 bases not matched to a gene. This CDR3 comprises 14 residues.

The gene calls are TRBV7-9 and TRBJ1-1; the match to TRBD1 covers 9 bases. The source is a human donor with alopecia areata. Here the sequenced sample was CD8+ T cells sorted from blood, taken at week 4, from a patient treated with tofacitinib. The CDR3 DNA reads as TGTGCCAGCAGCCACCCCTCCACAGGGGGCGGAACTTTCTTT. Its protein is CASSHPSTGGGTFF.